This TCR beta chain was sequenced during a study of blood T cell repertoires in COVID-19. The method was immunoSEQ multiplex PCR; TCRdb's version includes in-frame clones alone and lacks a portion of them. Of some 69,000 clones in the sample, 60% to 85% were seen once. The clonotype was recovered from a man aged 55 to 70 with acute or convalescent COVID-19. Specimen: peripheral blood.

The CDR3 DNA reads TGTGCCAGCAGCTGGCGTCCCGAGGAAGAGCAGTACTTC. It yields the protein CASSWRPEEEQYF. The chain joins TRBV7-6 to TRBJ2-7; no firm D call. V gave up 4 bases and J gave up 7 bases, with 14 bases separating them. Germline lookup yields CDR1 SGHVS and CDR2 FNYEAQ. CDR3 length: 13 residues.